This T cell receptor (beta chain) was profiled in a study of Graves' ophthalmopathy and Graves' hyperthyroidism. Germline V gene sequence: CDR1 SGHRS, CDR2 YFSETQ. Trimming took 1 base from V and 11 from J, leaving 13 bases between them. The CDR3 is 13 amino acids. Scientists amplified the TCR beta CDR3 regions from RNA transcripts. First-round RT-PCR used HTBI primers; second-round multiplex PCR followed. TCRdb used MiXCR to reprocess the multiplex PCR reads, holding one entry per CDR3 protein. This sample carries over a million distinct CDR3 sequences, less than 45% of them seen once, and the ten largest clones take 11%. This clonotype was observed at least ten times.

The chain joins TRBV5-1 to TRBJ1-5; a possible D gene is TRBD1 (5 bases). The source material was peripheral blood or thyroid tissue (not recorded which). The source of this sequence is an adult man with Graves' hyperthyroidism. The CDR3 loop is CASSLSWDSAQHF. DNA of the CDR3: TGCGCCAGCAGCTTGTCCTGGGACTCGGCCCAGCATTTT. Combining the CDR3 with reference TRBV5-1 and TRBJ1-5 gives the whole variable domain KAGVTQTPRYLIKTRGQQVTLSCSPISGHRSVSWYQQTPGQGLQFLFEYFSETQRNKGNFPGRFSGRQFSNSRSEMNVSTLELGDSALYLCASSLSWDSAQHFGDGTRLSIL.